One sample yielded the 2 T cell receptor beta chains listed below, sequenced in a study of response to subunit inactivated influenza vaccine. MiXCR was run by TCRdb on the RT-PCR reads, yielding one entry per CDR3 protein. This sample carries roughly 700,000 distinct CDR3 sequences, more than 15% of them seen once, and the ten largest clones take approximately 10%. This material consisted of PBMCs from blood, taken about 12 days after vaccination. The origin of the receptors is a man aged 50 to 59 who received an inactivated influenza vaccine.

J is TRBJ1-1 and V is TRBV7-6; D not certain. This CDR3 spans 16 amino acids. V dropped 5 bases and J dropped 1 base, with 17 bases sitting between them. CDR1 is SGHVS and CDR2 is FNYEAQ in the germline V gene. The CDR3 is CASSARAAVRNTEAFF. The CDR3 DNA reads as TGTGCCAGCAGCGCAAGGGCGGCAGTCCGGAACACTGAAGCTTTCTTT.

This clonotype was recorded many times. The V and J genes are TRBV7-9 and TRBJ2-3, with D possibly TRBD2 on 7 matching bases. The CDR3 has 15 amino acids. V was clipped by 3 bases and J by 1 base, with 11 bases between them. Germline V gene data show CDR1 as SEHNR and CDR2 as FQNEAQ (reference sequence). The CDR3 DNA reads TGTGCCAGCAGCTTGCGGGGGCCAGGCACAGATACGCAGTATTTT. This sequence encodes CASSLRGPGTDTQYF.